Below are 8 T cell receptor beta chains sequenced from a single sample in a study of T cell clones after liver transplantation (dated by TCRdb to between 2017 and 2020). Libraries were made using the immunoSEQ multiplex PCR assay. Imported from immuneACCESS, the table was reduced by TCRdb to in-frame sequences with V and J called. These copies leave out some clones; in studies compared against another copy, an unresolved V gene accounts for under half, and the cause of the remainder is not known. This sample is represented by roughly 80,000 clones; 65% to 85% of them were singletons. Around 0.5% of the sample comes from the top ten. The sample consisted of CD4+ T cells from blood, taken just over 45 months after liver transplant. Source of these receptors: a human patient who received a liver transplant. Post transplant, some T cells may arise from the graft donor.

The gene calls are TRBV7-2 and TRBJ1-2; D unclear. With 5 bases removed from V and 0 bases from J, the gap between germline ends came to 13 bases. Germline CDR1 SGHTA, CDR2 FQGNSA. The CDR3 spans 15 residues. CDR3 sequence: CASSVEAVPNYGYTF. Written as DNA, the CDR3 is TGTGCCAGCAGCGTTGAGGCAGTTCCTAACTATGGCTACACCTTC.

The rearrangement links TRBV4-1 to TRBJ1-1, with D maybe TRBD1 (5 bases). Trimming left V 4 bases short and J 1 base short, with 22 bases between. The CDR3 contains 18 residues. CDR1 is MGHRA and CDR2 is YSYEKL in the germline V gene. CDR3 loop: CASSRSQVPKARNTEAFF. The CDR3, as DNA: TGCGCCAGCAGCCGGTCACAGGTCCCAAAAGCTAGGAACACTGAAGCTTTCTTT.

This clone was seen a few times. The J gene is TRBJ2-1, the V gene TRBV9, with 7 bases fitting TRBD2. With 0 bases clipped from V and 3 bases from J, the junction kept 3 bases outside the gene matches. This CDR3 is 15 amino acids long. From germline, CDR1 is SGDLS and CDR2 YYNGEE. CDR3 sequence reads: CASSVAASGYNEQFF. The CDR3 DNA reads as TGTGCCAGCAGCGTAGCGGCTAGCGGCTACAATGAGCAGTTCTTC.

The sample holds a few counts of this clone. The V call is TRBV4-3, the J call TRBJ1-2; D is ambiguous. CDR1 LGHNA and CDR2 YSLEER come from the germline V gene. The CDR3 sequence is 12 residues long. Between the trimmed V and J ends, which lost 3 bases and 8 bases, there was a span of 10 bases. CDR3 sequence: CASSHGTEGYTF. The CDR3 DNA reads as TGCGCCAGCAGCCACGGAACAGAAGGCTACACCTTC.

The chain recombines TRBV5-4 with TRBJ2-1; 8 bases map to TRBD2. Germline lookup yields CDR1 SGHNT and CDR2 YYREEE (reference sequence). Germline trimming cut 0 bases from V and 2 bases from J; bases unmatched to any gene: 4. The CDR3 contains 16 residues. The CDR3 DNA sequence: TGTGCCAGCAGCTTGGGCGGGAGGAGCACCTACAATGAGCAGTTCTTC. As protein: CASSLGGRSTYNEQFF. Together with reference TRBV5-4 and TRBJ2-1, the CDR3 gives the full variable domain: ETGVTQSPTHLIKTRGQQVTLRCSSQSGHNTVSWYQQALGQGPQFIFQYYREEENGRGNFPPRFSGLQFPNYSSELNVNALELDDSALYLCASSLGGRSTYNEQFFGPGTRLTVL.

This chain uses TRBV5-4 with TRBJ2-3; D unresolved. The V end was cut by 2 bases, the J end by 1 base, with 14 bases between. CDR1 is SGHNT, CDR2 YYREEE, per germline (reference sequence). This CDR3 has 16 amino acids. Here the CDR3 reads CASSFKAPKGTDTQYF. Here the CDR3 DNA reads TGTGCCAGCAGCTTTAAAGCGCCAAAGGGCACAGATACGCAGTATTTT.

This chain links TRBV5-1 with TRBJ2-7; D gene unclear. CDR1 and CDR2 from the germline V gene are SGHRS and YFSETQ. This CDR3 spans 15 amino acids. The ends were cut back, 1 base at V and 5 bases at J, with 16 bases in the middle. The CDR3 region is CASSLSNSYGDEQYF. The CDR3 nucleotides read TGCGCCAGCAGCTTGTCCAACTCCTATGGCGACGAGCAGTACTTC.

This clone has a single count. This chain uses TRBV6-5 with TRBJ1-5, with D possibly TRBD1 on 5 matching bases. Germline V CDR1 and CDR2: MNHEY, SVGAGI. V was trimmed by 8 bases and J by 4 bases, leaving 9 bases between them. There are 12 residues in the CDR3. This chain's CDR3 is CASGTANQPQHF. The CDR3 nucleotides read TGTGCCAGCGGGACGGCGAATCAGCCCCAGCATTTT.